This is a list of T cell receptor beta chains from one sample in a study of cytomegalovirus exposure and HLA in healthy donors. Generated by immunoSEQ multiplex PCR, the TCRdb table keeps only in-frame clones and is missing some. Here the sample spans 200,000 to 250,000 clones, 75% to 95% being singletons. Sequences were obtained from PBMCs. The receptor source for this set is a woman between 18 and 30 years old in good health and CMV-seronegative. Each CDR3 is given with its conserved first and last residue. The D gene is left open where the match is weak. A row's size may be missing; if present it is once, few, many or a size class.

cdr3_nt: TGTGCCAGCAGCTCCCCAAGGACAGGGCCCGGGGAGCTGTTTTTT
cdr3_aa: CASSSPRTGPGELFF
v_call: TRBV11-3
clone_size: .
j_call: TRBJ2-2
d_call: TRBD1

cdr3_nt: TGTGCCAGCAGCAGAACAGGATGGTCACCCCTCCACTTT
cdr3_aa: CASSRTGWSPLHF
v_call: TRBV21-1
clone_size: .
j_call: TRBJ1-6
d_call: .

cdr3_nt: TGTGCCAGCAGTTGGACAGGCACTGAAGCTTTCTTT
cdr3_aa: CASSWTGTEAFF
v_call: TRBV6-6
clone_size: .
j_call: TRBJ1-1
d_call: TRBD1

cdr3_nt: TGCGCCAGCAGTACCACGACCGGGTCTAATGAAAAACTGTTTTTT
cdr3_aa: CASSTTTGSNEKLFF
v_call: TRBV5-1
clone_size: .
j_call: TRBJ1-4
d_call: .

cdr3_nt: TGCGCCAGCAGCTCGGAAAGCAGGGATATCTACACCTTC
cdr3_aa: CASSSESRDIYTF
v_call: TRBV5-1
clone_size: .
j_call: TRBJ1-2
d_call: .

cdr3_nt: TGTGCCAGTACCCCGATACTGACAGATTATAGCAATCAGCCCCAGCATTTT
cdr3_aa: CASTPILTDYSNQPQHF
v_call: TRBV19
clone_size: once
j_call: TRBJ1-5
d_call: .

cdr3_nt: TGTGCCAGCAGTTTGGACAGGGTTAATTCACCCCTCCACTTT
cdr3_aa: CASSLDRVNSPLHF
v_call: TRBV27
clone_size: .
j_call: TRBJ1-6
d_call: TRBD1

cdr3_nt: TGCAGCGTTGCAGGGGTAAACTCCTACGAGCAGTACTTC
cdr3_aa: CSVAGVNSYEQYF
v_call: TRBV29-1
clone_size: once
j_call: TRBJ2-7
d_call: .

cdr3_nt: TGTGCCAGTAGTGCACTTGGGGCCGGGGCCAACGTCCTGACTTTC
cdr3_aa: CASSALGAGANVLTF
v_call: TRBV19
clone_size: .
j_call: TRBJ2-6
d_call: .

cdr3_nt: TGTGCCCACAGCCCTAGCGGGTTATCGGAGACCCAGTACTTC
cdr3_aa: CAHSPSGLSETQYF
v_call: TRBV25-1
clone_size: .
j_call: TRBJ2-5
d_call: TRBD2

cdr3_nt: TGTGCCAGTAGTTCGGTTAAAACCCTGAGGTCCTACGAGCAGTACTTC
cdr3_aa: CASSSVKTLRSYEQYF
v_call: TRBV19
clone_size: .
j_call: TRBJ2-7
d_call: .

cdr3_nt: TGCGCCAGCAGCTTGGAAGGGGTAGGAAACACCATATATTTT
cdr3_aa: CASSLEGVGNTIYF
v_call: TRBV5-1
clone_size: .
j_call: TRBJ1-3
d_call: .

cdr3_nt: TGTGCCAGCAGTCCCGTTTATAGCGGGACAGATACGCAGTATTTT
cdr3_aa: CASSPVYSGTDTQYF
v_call: TRBV7-9
clone_size: .
j_call: TRBJ2-3
d_call: TRBD2

cdr3_nt: TGTGCCAGCAGCTTGCAGGATAGGTATGGCTACACCTTC
cdr3_aa: CASSLQDRYGYTF
v_call: TRBV5-5
clone_size: .
j_call: TRBJ1-2
d_call: .

cdr3_nt: TGTGCCAGTAGGCAAATGGACAGGTTGCAGCCCCAGCATTTT
cdr3_aa: CASRQMDRLQPQHF
v_call: TRBV19
clone_size: .
j_call: TRBJ1-5
d_call: TRBD1

cdr3_nt: TGTGCCTGGAGGACTGTTGAGGCGGGCTACACCTTC
cdr3_aa: CAWRTVEAGYTF
v_call: TRBV30
clone_size: .
j_call: TRBJ1-2
d_call: .

cdr3_nt: TGTGCCAGCAAGGGCGGGCCCTCCTACGAGCAGTACTTC
cdr3_aa: CASKGGPSYEQYF
v_call: TRBV6-4
clone_size: .
j_call: TRBJ2-7
d_call: .

cdr3_nt: TGTGCCAGCAGCTCCGGACTAGCGGGAACCCGCACAGATACGCAGTATTTT
cdr3_aa: CASSSGLAGTRTDTQYF
v_call: TRBV5-4
clone_size: .
j_call: TRBJ2-3
d_call: TRBD2

cdr3_nt: TGTGCCAGCAGTTACTCGTCAGGGTCCCGTCAGCCCCAGCATTTT
cdr3_aa: CASSYSSGSRQPQHF
v_call: TRBV6-5
clone_size: .
j_call: TRBJ1-5
d_call: .

cdr3_nt: TGTGCCATCAGTCGCGGGGGAAGCTACGAGCAGTACTTC
cdr3_aa: CAISRGGSYEQYF
v_call: TRBV10-3
clone_size: .
j_call: TRBJ2-7
d_call: TRBD2

cdr3_nt: TGTGCCAGCAGCCAAGGACTAGCGGGGCCCTACGAGCAGTACTTC
cdr3_aa: CASSQGLAGPYEQYF
v_call: TRBV14
clone_size: .
j_call: TRBJ2-7
d_call: TRBD2

cdr3_nt: TGTGCCAGCAGCTTGGGTATAGCGGACCAAGAGACCCAGTACTTC
cdr3_aa: CASSLGIADQETQYF
v_call: TRBV5-5
clone_size: .
j_call: TRBJ2-5
d_call: .

cdr3_nt: TGTGCCAGCACCCCCTTTCAGGGGTCCGGAAACACCATATATTTT
cdr3_aa: CASTPFQGSGNTIYF
v_call: TRBV13
clone_size: .
j_call: TRBJ1-3
d_call: .

cdr3_nt: TGTGCCAGCAGTTTCGATAGGGAGTCCGAGCAGTACTTC
cdr3_aa: CASSFDRESEQYF
v_call: TRBV27
clone_size: .
j_call: TRBJ2-7
d_call: .

cdr3_nt: TGCAGCGTCAAAACCTACGAGCAGTACTTC
cdr3_aa: CSVKTYEQYF
v_call: TRBV29-1
clone_size: .
j_call: TRBJ2-7
d_call: .

cdr3_nt: TGTGCCAGCAGCGACAGGGTCCCGACTGAAGCTTTCTTT
cdr3_aa: CASSDRVPTEAFF
v_call: TRBV6-1
clone_size: .
j_call: TRBJ1-1
d_call: TRBD1

cdr3_nt: TGTGCCAGCAGCTTGCCCGGGAATGAAAAACTGTTTTTT
cdr3_aa: CASSLPGNEKLFF
v_call: TRBV5-4
clone_size: .
j_call: TRBJ1-4
d_call: .

cdr3_nt: TGCGCCAGCAGCCGCCCGGCGGGAGGGCCGAACACCGGGGAGCTGTTTTTT
cdr3_aa: CASSRPAGGPNTGELFF
v_call: TRBV4-1
clone_size: .
j_call: TRBJ2-2
d_call: TRBD2

cdr3_nt: TGTGCCAGCAGCTTATCTAGCGGGTACAATGAGCAGTTCTTC
cdr3_aa: CASSLSSGYNEQFF
v_call: TRBV7-9
clone_size: .
j_call: TRBJ2-1
d_call: TRBD2

cdr3_nt: TGCGCCAGCAGCTTATCAGCGGGAGGGATGAATGAGCAGTTCTTC
cdr3_aa: CASSLSAGGMNEQFF
v_call: TRBV5-1
clone_size: .
j_call: TRBJ2-1
d_call: TRBD2

cdr3_nt: TGTGCCAGCAGTGAAACCTACGGGTCGGCAGATACGCAGTATTTT
cdr3_aa: CASSETYGSADTQYF
v_call: TRBV6-1
clone_size: .
j_call: TRBJ2-3
d_call: .

cdr3_nt: TGTGCCAGCACCATTCCCACTATTTCTAATGAAAAACTGTTTTTT
cdr3_aa: CASTIPTISNEKLFF
v_call: TRBV7-2
clone_size: once
j_call: TRBJ1-4
d_call: .

cdr3_nt: TGTGCCAGCAGCTTAGCCAGGAAACACACCGGGGAGCTGTTTTTT
cdr3_aa: CASSLARKHTGELFF
v_call: TRBV7-2
clone_size: .
j_call: TRBJ2-2
d_call: .

cdr3_nt: TGTGCCTGGAGAGGGGGCCTCGGGCGCGGGGAGCTGTTTTTT
cdr3_aa: CAWRGGLGRGELFF
v_call: TRBV30
clone_size: .
j_call: TRBJ2-2
d_call: TRBD1

cdr3_nt: TGTGCCAGCAGTTCTCTCCGGGGAGAACAAGAGACCCAGTACTTC
cdr3_aa: CASSSLRGEQETQYF
v_call: TRBV27
clone_size: .
j_call: TRBJ2-5
d_call: .

cdr3_nt: TGTGCCAGCGTCGGGTTGTGGGGCTACACCTTC
cdr3_aa: CASVGLWGYTF
v_call: TRBV6-1
clone_size: .
j_call: TRBJ1-2
d_call: .

cdr3_nt: TGTGCCACCAGCAGAGATTTGGAGACTAAGGAGAGGGCATACGAGCAGTACTTC
cdr3_aa: CATSRDLETKERAYEQYF
v_call: TRBV15
clone_size: .
j_call: TRBJ2-7
d_call: .

cdr3_nt: TGTGCCAGCAGTGAAGCGAGGAGGTTCCAAGAGACCCAGTACTTC
cdr3_aa: CASSEARRFQETQYF
v_call: TRBV6-1
clone_size: .
j_call: TRBJ2-5
d_call: .

cdr3_nt: TGTGCCAGTGCCCCGGGACAGCCGGCCACCTACGAGCAGTACTTC
cdr3_aa: CASAPGQPATYEQYF
v_call: TRBV19
clone_size: .
j_call: TRBJ2-7
d_call: TRBD1

cdr3_nt: TGTGCCAGCAGACTGACAGGACCCATCTATGGCTACACCTTC
cdr3_aa: CASRLTGPIYGYTF
v_call: TRBV6-1
clone_size: .
j_call: TRBJ1-2
d_call: .

cdr3_nt: TGTGCCACCGCAAACAGGGGAAATCAGCCCCAGCATTTT
cdr3_aa: CATANRGNQPQHF
v_call: TRBV19
clone_size: once
j_call: TRBJ1-5
d_call: TRBD1

cdr3_nt: TGCAGCGGAAGGGTGGGACTCAGCACCGGGGAGCTGTTTTTT
cdr3_aa: CSGRVGLSTGELFF
v_call: TRBV29-1
clone_size: .
j_call: TRBJ2-2
d_call: .

cdr3_nt: TGTGCCAGCACCCGGGGACAGCTATATGGCTACACCTTC
cdr3_aa: CASTRGQLYGYTF
v_call: TRBV27
clone_size: .
j_call: TRBJ1-2
d_call: TRBD1

cdr3_nt: TGTGCCAGCAGCTGGGACTTATCCTACAATGAGCAGTTCTTC
cdr3_aa: CASSWDLSYNEQFF
v_call: TRBV7-9
clone_size: .
j_call: TRBJ2-1
d_call: .

cdr3_nt: TGTGCCAGCAGACTTGACATTAACACAGATACGCAGTATTTT
cdr3_aa: CASRLDINTDTQYF
v_call: TRBV7-9
clone_size: .
j_call: TRBJ2-3
d_call: .

cdr3_nt: TGCGCCAGCAGCTTGGACTGGGTTGCGGGAACCACCATATATTTT
cdr3_aa: CASSLDWVAGTTIYF
v_call: TRBV5-1
clone_size: .
j_call: TRBJ1-3
d_call: .